The 29 T cell receptor beta chains below all came from one sample that was sequenced in a study of cytomegalovirus exposure and HLA in healthy donors. The study ran its PCR with 60 Vbeta and 13 Jbeta primers. Profiled with immunoSEQ multiplex PCR; TCRdb holds only in-frame clones, not every one. The sample includes under 90,000 clones, roughly 74% of them seen just once. The source material was PBMCs. The origin of the receptors is a middle-aged man in good health and CMV-seronegative.

This clone was detected a few times. This chain links TRBV29-1 with TRBJ1-1; 7 bases are a match to TRBD1. Unmatched junction bases numbered 5, after V lost 7 bases and J lost 0 bases. This CDR3 region has 13 residues. From germline, CDR1 is SQVTM and CDR2 ANQGSEA. CDR3 protein: CSGRTGVNTEAFF. For the CDR3, the DNA is TGCAGCGGGAGGACAGGAGTGAACACTGAAGCTTTCTTT.

This chain links TRBV27 with TRBJ1-2; D is undetermined. In germline, CDR1 is MNHEY, CDR2 SMNVEV (reference sequence). This CDR3 is 13 amino acids long. V was clipped by 5 bases and J by 0 bases, with 7 bases between them. As DNA, the CDR3 is TGTGCCAGCAGTAATTATCCTAACTATGGCTACACCTTC. This codes for CASSNYPNYGYTF.

This chain links TRBV7-8 with TRBJ1-1; TRBD1 matches at 9 bases. CDR3 length: 17 amino acids. V lost 5 bases to trimming and J lost 7 bases; unmatched junction nucleotides: 17. Germline CDR1 SGHVS, CDR2 FQNEAQ. The CDR3 sequence: CASSPIRLTGGISEAFF. The CDR3 DNA sequence: TGTGCCAGCAGCCCCATCCGACTGACAGGGGGGATCAGTGAAGCTTTCTTT.

V is TRBV29-1 and J is TRBJ1-1, with D perhaps matching TRBD1 (5 bases). CDR1 is SQVTM and CDR2 is ANQGSEA in the germline V gene. The CDR3 consists of 13 residues. The ends were cut back, 7 bases at V and 0 bases at J, with 12 bases in the middle. This chain's CDR3 is CSARQDMNTEAFF. The CDR3 DNA sequence: TGCAGCGCCCGTCAGGACATGAACACTGAAGCTTTCTTT. The variable domain in full, with the rest retrieved from reference TRBV29-1 and TRBJ1-1, is SAVISQKPSRDICQRGTSLTIQCQVDSQVTMMFWYRQQPGQSLTLIATANQGSEATYESGFVIDKFPISRPNLTFSTLTVSNMSPEDSSIYLCSARQDMNTEAFFGQGTRLTVV.

A single count supports this clone. The chain carries TRBV30 and TRBJ1-4; D perhaps matches TRBD1 (6 bases). CDR1 is GTSNPN, CDR2 SVGIG, per germline (reference sequence). This CDR3 has 15 residues. Trimming left V 5 bases short and J 7 bases short, with 20 bases between. CDR3 DNA sequence: TGTGCCTGGGAGGCCCTGAGGGGCAGGGGTGAAAAACTGTTTTTT. Its protein product is CAWEALRGRGEKLFF.

This clone was recorded once. CDR3 amino acids: CASSLAKEYYYNEQFF. The DNA of the CDR3 is TGTGCCAGCAGCTTGGCCAAGGAGTACTACTACAATGAGCAGTTCTTC. The chain is built from TRBV5-6 and TRBJ2-1; no clear D. CDR3 size: 16 residues. Germline loops: CDR1 SGHDT, CDR2 YYEEEE. Deletions cut 0 bases from V and 3 bases from J, with 13 bases between.

This chain links TRBV6-5 with TRBJ2-5; 8 bases are a match to TRBD2. V lost 3 bases to trimming and J lost 5 bases; unmatched junction nucleotides: 8. CDR1 is MNHEY, CDR2 SVGAGI, per germline. CDR3 length equals 15 residues. The CDR3 DNA reads as TGTGCCAGCAGTTATACGGGAGGGCCCGTGGAGACCCAGTACTTC. Translating it yields CASSYTGGPVETQYF.

This chain connects TRBV5-1 to TRBJ1-2; D not resolved. Trimming pared 0 bases from V and 0 bases from J, leaving 12 bases between. Germline V gene lookup returns CDR1 SGHRS and CDR2 YFSETQ. The CDR3 is 16 residues long. CDR3 sequence: CASSLDPTVANYGYTF. The CDR3 coding sequence is TGCGCCAGCAGCTTGGACCCCACAGTAGCTAACTATGGCTACACCTTC.

The rearrangement links TRBV7-9 to TRBJ1-5, with D perhaps TRBD1 (6 bases). Germline-derived CDR1 and CDR2 are SEHNR and FQNEAQ (reference sequence). The CDR3 has 13 residues. Deletions cut 8 bases from V and 4 bases from J, with 12 bases between. The CDR3 reads CASGRGANQPQHF. In nucleotides, the CDR3 is TGTGCCAGCGGACGGGGGGCTAATCAGCCCCAGCATTTT.

The chain carries TRBV2 and TRBJ1-2; 8 bases are a match to TRBD1. Germline CDR1 is SNHLY and CDR2 is FYNNEI. The CDR3 is made up of 12 amino acids. V lost 9 bases and J lost 4; bases outside the gene matches: 4. CDR3 loop: CARRTGSYGYTF. CDR3 DNA: TGTGCCAGGAGGACAGGGAGCTATGGCTACACCTTC.

This chain links TRBV5-1 with TRBJ2-7; TRBD2 aligns across 7 bases. This CDR3 spans 13 amino acids. Germline CDR1 SGHRS, CDR2 YFSETQ. V trimming: 4 bases; J trimming: 7 bases; junction bases outside the gene matches: 8. The CDR3 DNA is TGCGCCAGCAGCCAGGGAGGGCGCGGGGAGCAGTACTTC. Its protein product is CASSQGGRGEQYF.

This clone was seen a few times. CDR3: CASSLNVAGSAGANVLTF. CDR3 in DNA: TGTGCCAGCAGTTTGAACGTAGCGGGATCGGCTGGGGCCAACGTCCTGACTTTC. V is TRBV28 and J is TRBJ2-6, with TRBD2 matching over 8 bases. CDR1 is MDHEN and CDR2 is SYDVKM in the germline V gene. After removal of 3 bases from V and 2 bases from J, the junction contained 9 bases not matched to a gene. There are 18 residues in the CDR3.

J is TRBJ1-1 and V is TRBV7-8; D remains unclear. V lost 5 bases, J lost 6 bases, and 7 bases lay in between. Looked up from germline, CDR1 is SGHVS and CDR2 is FQNEAQ. There are 11 residues in the CDR3. This CDR3 is CASSLSAEAFF. DNA for the CDR3: TGTGCCAGCAGCCTCTCAGCTGAAGCTTTCTTT.

The chain links TRBV19 to TRBJ2-3; 11 nucleotides line up with TRBD2. Trimming at V came to 7 bases and at J to 6 bases, leaving 6 bases not matched to a gene. Germline CDR1 reads LNHDA; CDR2 reads SQIVND (reference sequence). The CDR3 loop spans 14 amino acids. CDR3 bases: TGTGCCAGTAACCAACTAGCGGGGGTGGATACGCAGTATTTT. Translation: CASNQLAGVDTQYF.

This clone occurred a few times. This chain uses TRBV2 with TRBJ1-5; possibly TRBD1 for D (5 bases). Germline loops: CDR1 SNHLY, CDR2 FYNNEI. The CDR3 runs 13 residues. Trimming removed 5 bases from V and 4 bases from J, with 9 bases in between. CDR3 in amino acids: CASSTNRNQPQHF. The CDR3 DNA reads as TGTGCCAGCAGTACAAACAGGAATCAGCCCCAGCATTTT.

The sample holds a few counts of this clone. This chain uses TRBV2 with TRBJ2-2; the D is unclear. The CDR3 sequence is 13 residues long. V was clipped by 7 bases and J by 5 bases, with 11 bases between them. Germline-derived CDR1 and CDR2 are SNHLY and FYNNEI. The CDR3 here is CASKPGWTGELFF. The CDR3 coding sequence is TGTGCCAGCAAGCCCGGGTGGACCGGGGAGCTGTTTTTT.

V gene TRBV27 combines with J gene TRBJ1-2; D gene uncertain. Trimming took 8 bases from V and 3 from J, leaving 7 bases between them. Germline V CDR1 and CDR2: MNHEY, SMNVEV (reference sequence). CDR3 size: 11 residues. CDR3 region: CASGDYYGYTF. The CDR3 DNA is TGTGCCAGCGGAGATTACTATGGCTACACCTTC.

The J gene is TRBJ1-3, the V gene TRBV9; 8 nucleotides agree with TRBD1. CDR1 is SGDLS, CDR2 YYNGEE, per germline. V was pared by 0 bases and J by 7 bases, with 9 bases of the junction left unmatched. This CDR3 spans 16 amino acids. CDR3 DNA sequence: TGTGCCAGCAGCGTAGATGGACAGGGATTATGGAACACCATATATTTT. Translation: CASSVDGQGLWNTIYF.

J is TRBJ2-7 and V is TRBV6-5, with 9 nucleotides matching TRBD2. CDR3 length equals 15 residues. CDR1 and CDR2 from the germline V gene are MNHEY and SVGAGI. Trimming took 2 bases from V and 4 from J; bases not matched to a gene: 6. DNA for the CDR3: TGTGCCAGCAGTTACGGAGGCGGGGGGGCATACGAGCAGTACTTC. Amino acids: CASSYGGGGAYEQYF.

This clone was counted a single time. This rearrangement joins TRBV19 to TRBJ1-5; 7 bases are a match to TRBD1. The V gene's germline CDR1 is LNHDA and CDR2 SQIVND (reference sequence). The CDR3 spans 17 residues. The trim removed 5 bases at V and 5 bases at J, leaving 15 bases unmatched. The CDR3 DNA sequence: TGTGCCAGTAGTGATTCCTCTAGGGACAGAAATTATCAGCCCCAGCATTTT. It is translated as CASSDSSRDRNYQPQHF.

This chain uses TRBV18 with TRBJ2-5; 9 bases map to TRBD1. Germline CDR1 KGHSH, CDR2 LQKENI. The V segment lost 3 bases and the J segment 4 bases; nucleotides outside the gene matches: 3. The CDR3 extends over 14 amino acids. For the CDR3, the DNA is TGTGCCAGCTCACCTTCGGGACAGGGAGAGACCCAGTACTTC. Translating gives CASSPSGQGETQYF.

This chain connects TRBV6-1 to TRBJ1-4, with 11 positions matching TRBD1. The CDR3 is 15 amino acids. From germline, CDR1 is MNHNS and CDR2 SASEGT. J lost 7 bases, V lost 4 bases, and 5 bases had no gene match. The CDR3 loop reads CASSGWDRGVEKLFF. CDR3 nucleotide sequence: TGTGCCAGCAGTGGATGGGACAGGGGGGTTGAAAAACTGTTTTTT.

Details on this clone: One junction end disagrees with the germline gene, perhaps due to a read error. The V gene is TRBV7-7, the J gene TRBJ2-6; D remains unclear. This CDR3 is built from 19 residues. Germline CDR1 and CDR2: SSHAT and FNYEAQ (reference sequence). CDR3 nucleotides: TGTGCTAGCAGCAACCCTCGCCAGGCCTCCACCTCTGGGGCCAACGTCCTGACTTTC. Translated, it gives CASSNPRQASTSGANVLTF.

The chain carries TRBV30 and TRBJ2-7; D remains unclear. V lost 5 bases and J lost 0, with 8 bases in between. Germline V gene lookup returns CDR1 GTSNPN and CDR2 SVGIG (reference sequence). There are 12 residues in the CDR3. CDR3 protein: CAWGRSSYEQYF. CDR3 nucleotide sequence: TGTGCCTGGGGGCGAAGCTCCTACGAGCAGTACTTC.

In DNA, the CDR3 is TGCGCCAGCAGAGCAGGGGGCCCTGGGGCCAACGTCCTGACTTTC. This translates into CASRAGGPGANVLTF. This chain connects TRBV10-1 to TRBJ2-6; 8 bases agree with TRBD1. This CDR3 contains 15 residues. V was pared by 6 bases and J by 2 bases, with 3 bases of the junction left unmatched. Germline V gives CDR1 WNHNN, CDR2 SYGVQD (reference sequence).

J is TRBJ2-3 and V is TRBV15; D is perhaps TRBD2 (6 bases). With 0 bases removed from V and 2 bases from J, the gap between germline ends came to 12 bases. The CDR3 length is 16 residues. CDR1 and CDR2 from the germline V gene are LNHNV and YYDKDF (reference sequence). Here the CDR3 reads CATSRDWRGVTDTQYF. CDR3 coding DNA: TGTGCCACCAGCAGAGATTGGCGCGGGGTCACAGATACGCAGTATTTT.

V gene TRBV29-1 combines with J gene TRBJ1-4; D gene ambiguous. The CDR3 spans 11 residues. CDR1 and CDR2 (germline): SQVTM, ANQGSEA. V was trimmed by 7 bases and J by 4 bases, leaving 7 bases between them. DNA of the CDR3: TGCAGCGCCGTCCTTAATGAAAAACTGTTTTTT. Amino acid sequence: CSAVLNEKLFF.

The chain uses TRBV2 and TRBJ2-7; TRBD2 matches 8 bases. The germline V gene has CDR1 SNHLY and CDR2 FYNNEI. With V trimmed by 9 bases and J by 1 base, 5 bases remained unmatched. The CDR3 is 13 amino acids. The CDR3: CASSGMRSYEQYF. CDR3 DNA sequence: TGTGCCAGTAGCGGGATGAGGTCCTACGAGCAGTACTTC.

The count of this clone is one. Compared with germline, one end of the junction differs, possibly owing to a read error. This chain joins TRBV7-7 and TRBJ1-3; TRBD1 matches 7 bases. The length of the CDR3 is 16 residues. In germline, CDR1 is SSHAT, CDR2 FNYEAQ (reference sequence). CDR3 coding DNA: TGTGCTAGCAGCAGAGGGACAGCCGCCTCTGGAAACACCATATATTTT. Its translation: CASSRGTAASGNTIYF.